This T cell receptor beta chain was identified in a study of blood T cell repertoires in COVID-19 (dated by TCRdb to the early 2020s). In terms of the full investigation: Collaborator samples came from the United States, Italy and Spain and covered acute and convalescent phases of COVID-19. Deeply sampled blood TCRbeta repertoires from subjects exposed to, actively infected with, or recovered from COVID-19 were included in the dataset. The prospective study material was composed of cDNA or gDNA derived from T cells, B-cell-depleted T cells, or PBMCs. Nearly every sample came with metadata listing a de-identified subject ID, COVID-19 status, age in years and sex. Samples were obtained from the ongoing ImmuneRACE study (first 160 participants) and from some 1,300 subjects provided by 6 global collaborators. Where HLA class I and class II types were available, the types were taken from metadata supplied by the sample provider, not from assay-based typing. The repertoires were made available in a free public database intended to serve as a resource for research on the immune response to SARS-CoV-2.

The CDR1 and CDR2 encoded by the germline V gene are SQVTM and ANQGSEA. Measured from the cysteine to the phenylalanine, the CDR3 is 11 residues long. Solely the CDR3 DNA is kept, with 33 bases framed from the first base. The V end loses 6 bases and the J end loses 7 bases, and a stretch of 12 bases separates them. TCRbeta CDR3 regions were amplified from genomic DNA using the immunoSEQ Assay, a bias-controlled multiplex PCR. The original methods were these. Nucleated cell counts per sample were estimated from amplification of reference gene primers within the assay. To quantify the absolute abundance of each unique TCRbeta CDR3 rearrangement, sequence reads were collapsed and filtered. For each sample, productive Simpson clonality was calculated as the square root of Simpson's diversity index across productive rearrangements. Sourced from immuneACCESS, this table was stored by TCRdb with only in-frame sequences that have V and J called. A share of the clones is absent; for the studies checked, an unresolved V gene accounts for under half, and the remainder has no known explanation. Clonal size and the V and J genes are those of that table, whereas D and trimming came from the DNA. For this sample the table gives over 200,000 clones, of which about 90% were detected only once. Roughly 2% of the sample comes from the top ten.

Summary of the overall study and its limitations: How much clinical and demographic metadata was included differed by source and by participant, and the metadata was provided uncurated.

Comment on this clone: Its antigen is still unknown. One base away there is no much larger clone; base qualities are not given.

Whole blood was collected in K2EDTA tubes by collaborating institutions according to the institutions' own protocols. For TCRbeta analysis, collaborators shipped samples in one of three forms: frozen whole blood, isolated PBMCs, or DNA extracted from either of those sample types. This sequence uses TRBV29-1 and TRBJ1-1; the D gene cannot be resolved reliably. This TCR came from a middle-aged man with active or convalescent COVID-19. The sample taken for sequencing was peripheral blood. For the CDR3, the sequence is CSVADSIEAFF. The sequenced DNA: TGCAGCGTCGCTGACTCCATTGAAGCTTTCTTT.